The 32 T cell receptor beta chains reported below all come from one sample, sequenced in a study of blood T cells in healthy people across ages. It was with a sample-barcoded 5' primer and a J-beta primer mix that a second PCR of roughly 6 to 12 cycles was run. TCRdb itself ran the 5' RACE reads through MiXCR, one entry per CDR3 protein. This sample has about 590,000 distinct CDR3 sequences, with around 31% found just once. The material sequenced was blood. The source of these receptors is a woman of 80 years or more in good health.

The V call is TRBV11-2, the J call TRBJ2-3; 11 bases fit TRBD2. The CDR3 has 20 residues. Germline V lookup: CDR1 SGHAT, CDR2 FQNNGV. Trimming removed 5 bases from V and 2 bases from J; junction bases left unmatched: 18. CDR3 loop: CASSPTTSGTVAGLTDTQYF. The CDR3 DNA follows: TGTGCCAGCAGCCCTACGACTAGCGGGACAGTGGCCGGACTCACAGATACGCAGTATTTT. The variable domain in full, completed from reference TRBV11-2 and TRBJ2-3, reads EAGVAQSPRYKIIEKRQSVAFWCNPISGHATLYWYQQILGQGPKLLIQFQNNGVVDDSQLPKDRFSAERLKGVDSTLKIQPAKLEDSAVYLCASSPTTSGTVAGLTDTQYFGPGTRLTVL.

The chain combines TRBV7-2 with TRBJ2-3; D uncertain. V lost 3 bases and J lost 1, with 8 bases in between. The CDR3 length is 14 residues. Germline V lookup: CDR1 SGHTA, CDR2 FQGNSA. Written as DNA, the CDR3 is TGTGCCAGCAGCTTCTTAGTGGGCACAGATACGCAGTATTTT. Translated, it gives CASSFLVGTDTQYF.

V and J are TRBV29-1 and TRBJ2-5; 14 bases line up with TRBD2. Losses at the gene ends were 5 bases for V and 1 base for J; bases not matched to a gene: 3. CDR1 is SQVTM and CDR2 is ANQGSEA in the germline V gene. The length of the CDR3 is 15 residues. CDR3 sequence (DNA): TGCAGCGTTATTGGGACTAGCGGGGGCCAAGAGACCCAGTACTTC. Encoded protein: CSVIGTSGGQETQYF.

In the case of this clonotype: A much larger clone lies a single base off, so this may be a read error. The genes are TRBV15 and TRBJ2-3, with 9 bases that match TRBD2. The CDR3 has 17 amino acids. Germline CDR1 reads LNHNV; CDR2 reads YYDKDF (reference sequence). CDR3 nucleotide sequence: TGTGCCACCAGCAGGGGTTATAGCGGGGGCAGCACAGATGCGCAGTATTTT. It codes for CATSRGYSGGSTDAQYF.

A remark on this clonotype: A much larger clone lies a single base off, so this may be a read error. This rearrangement joins TRBV20-1 to TRBJ2-7, with D unclear. This CDR3 has 12 amino acids. CDR1 is DFQATT, CDR2 SNEGSKA, per germline (reference sequence). The V end was cut by 6 bases, the J end by 6 bases, with 15 bases between. The CDR3 is CSALEKGREQYF. CDR3 sequence (DNA): TGCAGTGCCCTTGAGAAAGGGCGCGAGCAGTACTTC.

V usage is TRBV7-9 and J usage is TRBJ2-5, with a weak D call TRBD2 (6 bases). This CDR3 is built from 12 residues. V was trimmed by 5 bases and J by 4 bases, leaving 8 bases between them. Germline CDR1 reads SEHNR; CDR2 reads FQNEAQ (reference sequence). CDR3 sequence: CASSRDLETQYF. The DNA for the CDR3 is TGTGCCAGCAGCAGGGACTTAGAGACCCAGTACTTC.

This clonotype was seen at least ten times. The chain has TRBV2 and TRBJ2-7; tentative D call: TRBD1 (7 bases). Germline V lookup: CDR1 SNHLY, CDR2 FYNNEI. This CDR3 has 14 residues. Trimming took off 5 bases at V and 6 bases at J, with 17 bases between the two ends. The CDR3 is CASSSRGVESEQYF. Written as DNA, the CDR3 is TGTGCCAGCAGTTCCAGGGGGGTAGAGTCCGAGCAGTACTTC. The full variable domain, in which reference TRBV2 and TRBJ2-7 provide the parts outside the CDR3, is EPEVTQTPSHQVTQMGQEVILRCVPISNHLYFYWYRQILGQKVEFLVSFYNNEISEKSEIFDDQFSVERPDGSNFTLKIRSTKLEDSAMYFCASSSRGVESEQYFGPGTRLTVT.

This chain connects TRBV2 to TRBJ1-3, with D perhaps matching TRBD1 (6 bases). Germline V gives CDR1 SNHLY, CDR2 FYNNEI. The germline V and J ends were trimmed by 4 bases and 0 bases, with 16 bases remaining between them. The CDR3 runs 17 residues. CDR3 region: CASSVTGWGDSGNTIYF. In DNA form, the CDR3 reads TGTGCCAGCAGTGTTACAGGGTGGGGGGACTCTGGAAACACCATATATTTT.

This clonotype came up many times. The rearrangement links TRBV29-1 to TRBJ1-2; the match to TRBD1 covers 9 bases. The V and J ends lost 5 bases and 7 bases, in that order; junction bases with no gene match: 8. Germline CDR1 is SQVTM and CDR2 is ANQGSEA. This CDR3 is built from 13 residues. The CDR3 coding sequence is TGCAGCGTTAATACAGGGGGCCTGAGTGGCTACACCTTC. Translation gives CSVNTGGLSGYTF.

Concerning this clonotype: A much larger clone lies one base from this, so it may be a read error. J is TRBJ2-3 and V is TRBV3-1; 10 bases agree with TRBD2. The V gene's germline CDR1 is LGHDT and CDR2 YNNKEL (reference sequence). The CDR3 loop spans 16 amino acids. In DNA, the CDR3 is TGTACCAGCAGCCAAAGGCTAGCGGGGGGCACAGATACGCAGTATTTT. It specifies CTSSQRLAGGTDTQYF.

This clonotype was observed many times. This chain connects TRBV5-1 to TRBJ2-3; D is uncertain. The CDR3 runs to 14 residues. Germline CDR1 SGHRS, CDR2 YFSETQ. The germline V and J ends were trimmed by 4 bases and 2 bases, with 11 bases remaining between them. As DNA, the CDR3 is TGCGCCAGCAGCATCGGACGCCTCACAGATACGCAGTATTTT. Amino acids: CASSIGRLTDTQYF.

This chain connects TRBV5-1 to TRBJ2-7, with D perhaps being TRBD1 or TRBD2 (5 bases each). The germline gives CDR1 SGHRS, CDR2 YFSETQ. CDR3 length: 13 residues. V was cut by 4 bases and J by 1 base, with 9 bases left in between. The CDR3 is CASSRDDSYEQYF. The CDR3 DNA follows: TGCGCCAGCAGCCGGGACGATTCCTACGAGCAGTACTTC.

This clonotype came up many times. The chain carries TRBV20-1 and TRBJ1-2, with 10 bases that match TRBD1. The length of the CDR3 is 14 residues. The ends lost 1 base at V and 11 bases at J; junction bases unmatched: 10. Germline V lookup: CDR1 DFQATT, CDR2 SNEGSKA (reference sequence). The CDR3 DNA reads TGCAGTGCTAGAGGCAATGGGACAGGGGCTTATTACACCTTC. Its protein product is CSARGNGTGAYYTF.

The V call is TRBV20-1, the J call TRBJ2-1; 10 bases are shared with TRBD1. This CDR3 has 12 residues. CDR1 and CDR2 from the germline V gene are DFQATT and SNEGSKA (reference sequence). The V gene end was trimmed by 8 bases and the J gene end by 8 bases; junction bases not matched to a gene: 6. The CDR3 nucleotides are TGCAGTTGTGGACAGGGGGTCGATGAGCAGTTCTTC. Residues: CSCGQGVDEQFF.

In the case of this clonotype: The junction differs from germline at one of its ends, possibly a read error. The rearrangement uses TRBV29-1 and TRBJ2-1; D remains ambiguous. Germline V gene sequence: CDR1 SQVTM, CDR2 ANQGSEA. The CDR3 loop spans 14 amino acids. DNA for the CDR3: TGCAGCGTCCCAAGCCCGAGCTCCTACAATGAGCAGCACTTC. This codes for CSVPSPSSYNEQHF.

This chain joins TRBV5-6 and TRBJ2-1, with 7 bases that match TRBD2. Germline assignment: CDR1 SGHDT and CDR2 YYEEEE. The CDR3 is 16 amino acids. Trimming at V came to 0 bases and at J to 2 bases, leaving 5 bases not matched to a gene. CDR3 amino acids: CASSLAVGGTYNEQFF. The CDR3 DNA follows: TGTGCCAGCAGCTTGGCCGTGGGGGGGACCTACAATGAGCAGTTCTTC.

In its sample, this clonotype was seen many times. The chain is built from TRBV7-2 and TRBJ2-3, with 7 bases identical to TRBD2. Trimming at V came to 8 bases and at J to 1 base, leaving 6 bases not matched to a gene. The germline gives CDR1 SGHTA, CDR2 FQGNSA. This CDR3 is built from 14 residues. The CDR3 spells CASGWGGGTDTQYF. The CDR3 nucleotides read TGTGCCAGCGGCTGGGGAGGGGGCACAGATACGCAGTATTTT.

This clonotype was observed many times. This sequence joins TRBV28 and TRBJ2-1; D is undetermined. The ends were cut back, 5 bases at V and 3 bases at J, with 14 bases in the middle. CDR3 length: 15 residues. Germline assignment: CDR1 MDHEN and CDR2 SYDVKM. In nucleotides, the CDR3 is TGTGCCAGCAGTCCCCCTCTCCAGAACTACAATGAGCAGTTCTTC. Its protein is CASSPPLQNYNEQFF.

This clonotype was found many times. The CDR3 region is CASSLLGTSGVNEQFF. The CDR3 coding sequence is TGTGCCAGCAGCCTGCTTGGGACTAGCGGGGTCAATGAGCAGTTCTTC. The chain employs TRBV7-9 and TRBJ2-1, with 13 bases that match TRBD2. CDR1 SEHNR and CDR2 FQNEAQ come from the germline V gene (reference sequence). The V gene end was trimmed by 5 bases and the J gene end by 6 bases; junction bases not matched to a gene: 7. The CDR3 length is 16 residues. The whole variable domain, remainder taken from reference TRBV7-9 and TRBJ2-1, is DTGVSQNPRHKITKRGQNVTFRCDPISEHNRLYWYRQTLGQGPEFLTYFQNEAQLEKSRLLSDRFSAERPKGSFSTLEIQRTEQGDSAMYLCASSLLGTSGVNEQFFGPGTRLTVL.

This clonotype was seen only a few times. One base away lies a much larger clone, so this may be a sequencing read error. Because the CDR3 is missing its conserved closing phenylalanine or tryptophan, this is likely a read error. V gene TRBV12-3 or TRBV12-4 combines with J gene TRBJ2-3; a weak D match, TRBD2 (7 bases). The CDR3 contains 15 residues. The CDR3 here is CASSLTGGPTDAQYS. For the CDR3, the DNA is TGTGCCAGCAGTTTAACCGGGGGGCCCACAGATGCGCAGTATTCT.

This clonotype has a count of ten or more. The chain recombines TRBV9 with TRBJ2-5, with a possible D match to TRBD2 (5 bases). The CDR3 is 15 amino acids. V was cut by 2 bases and J by 5 bases, with 16 bases left in between. CDR1 SGDLS and CDR2 YYNGEE come from the germline V gene. The CDR3 here is CASSVNSRGPETQYF. CDR3 coding DNA: TGTGCCAGCAGCGTTAACTCCAGAGGGCCGGAGACCCAGTACTTC.

This clonotype was picked up a small number of times. The chain uses TRBV6-5 and TRBJ2-1, with TRBD2 matching 11 bases. The J call may not be correct, given that the DNA end is closer to TRBJ2-7. The germline CDR1 and CDR2 sequences are MNHEY and SVGAGI. The CDR3 runs 19 residues. CDR3 sequence reads: CASSFPASGGQSSYNEQYF. The DNA of the CDR3 is TGTGCCAGCAGTTTCCCCGCTAGCGGGGGGCAAAGCTCCTACAATGAGCAGTACTTC.

Points on this clonotype: A much larger clone lies one base from this, so it may be a read error. The V call is TRBV20-1, the J call TRBJ2-3, with 14 bases that match TRBD2. Germline CDR1 reads DFQATT; CDR2 reads SNEGSKA (reference sequence). The CDR3 covers 19 residues. CDR3 in amino acids: CSVRGGLAGGLASTDTQYF. As DNA, the CDR3 is TGCAGTGTTAGAGGAGGACTAGCGGGGGGACTCGCTAGCACAGATACGCAGTATTTT.

V and J are TRBV19 and TRBJ2-3; perhaps TRBD1 as D (5 bases). The V and J ends lost 6 bases and 0 bases respectively, with 10 bases between them. CDR1 is LNHDA, CDR2 SQIVND, per germline (reference sequence). The CDR3 covers 14 residues. The DNA for the CDR3 is TGTGCCAGTAGACCGCAGGGAAGCACAGATACGCAGTATTTT. This sequence encodes CASRPQGSTDTQYF.

About this clonotype: One end of the junction is discordant with germline, which a read error may explain. This chain uses TRBV4-1 with TRBJ2-5; D perhaps matches TRBD1 (7 bases). CDR3 length: 15 residues. In germline, CDR1 is MGHRA, CDR2 YSYEKL. The CDR3 bases are TGCGCCAGTAGCCAAGAAGGACAGGCCTGGAGGGAGCAGTACTTC. Its translation: CASSQEGQAWREQYF.

V is TRBV2 and J is TRBJ2-2; 8 bases align to TRBD1. Germline V gives CDR1 SNHLY, CDR2 FYNNEI. The CDR3 has 15 residues. V trimming: 5 bases; J trimming: 6 bases; junction bases outside the gene matches: 8. The DNA for the CDR3 is TGTGCCAGCAGTACGCACCTGACAGGGGCCGGGGAGCTGTTTTTT. Amino acids: CASSTHLTGAGELFF.

J is TRBJ2-7 and V is TRBV6-5; tentatively, D is TRBD2 (5 bases). The germline gives CDR1 MNHEY, CDR2 SVGAGI. V was shortened by 7 bases and J by 7 bases, with 17 bases between the two germline ends. The CDR3 contains 13 residues. The DNA of the CDR3 is TGTGCCAGCAAGTCGTCGATAACGGGAGAGCAGTACTTC. Translation: CASKSSITGEQYF.

This clonotype was observed many times. The gene calls are TRBV5-1 and TRBJ2-5, with D possibly TRBD1 on 7 matching bases. Trimming pared 3 bases from V and 3 bases from J, leaving 15 bases between. The CDR3 runs 15 residues. Germline CDR1 and CDR2: SGHRS and YFSETQ. Here the CDR3 reads CASSSGGTDKETQYF. The CDR3, as DNA: TGCGCCAGCAGCTCCGGAGGGACAGATAAAGAGACCCAGTACTTC. The complete variable domain, with remaining parts taken from reference TRBV5-1 and TRBJ2-5, reads KAGVTQTPRYLIKTRGQQVTLSCSPISGHRSVSWYQQTPGQGLQFLFEYFSETQRNKGNFPGRFSGRQFSNSRSEMNVSTLELGDSALYLCASSSGGTDKETQYFGPGTRLLVL.

The rearrangement joins TRBV12-3 or TRBV12-4 to TRBJ1-1; D may be TRBD1 (6 bases). This CDR3 spans 14 amino acids. Between the trimmed V and J ends, which lost 8 bases and 3 bases, there was a span of 16 bases. CDR3 bases: TGTGCCAGCTTTCTAACAGGGCTATACACTGAAGCTTTCTTT. Translation gives CASFLTGLYTEAFF.

In its sample, this clonotype was seen many times. V gene TRBV7-3 combines with J gene TRBJ2-1; 14 positions match TRBD2. V trimming: 5 bases; J trimming: 8 bases; junction bases outside the gene matches: 5. This CDR3 contains 15 residues. The germline V gene has CDR1 SGHTA and CDR2 FQGTGA. In nucleotides, the CDR3 is TGTGCCAGCAGCATGACTAGCGGGGGGGCCTATGAGCAGTTCTTC. Residues: CASSMTSGGAYEQFF.

Notes on this clonotype: This may stem from a read error, because a much larger clone lies one nucleotide away. The chain is built from TRBV28 and TRBJ1-2; D is uncertain. This CDR3 is 16 amino acids long. Germline lookup yields CDR1 MDHEN and CDR2 SYDVKM. CDR3 region: CVSSARALLRYYGYTF. The CDR3 DNA reads TGTGTCAGCAGCGCCCGGGCTTTGCTTCGTTACTATGGCTACACCTTC.

The CDR3 loop is CASSSGRTSDEQYF. The CDR3 DNA reads as TGTGCCAGCTCCTCGGGCAGGACCAGCGACGAGCAGTACTTC. This chain connects TRBV2 to TRBJ2-7, with D unresolved. Deletions cut 8 bases from V and 5 bases from J, with 19 bases between. Per the germline V gene, CDR1 is SNHLY and CDR2 is FYNNEI. The CDR3 extends over 14 amino acids. The full variable domain, with the rest looked up from reference TRBV2 and TRBJ2-7, is EPEVTQTPSHQVTQMGQEVILRCVPISNHLYFYWYRQILGQKVEFLVSFYNNEISEKSEIFDDQFSVERPDGSNFTLKIRSTKLEDSAMYFCASSSGRTSDEQYFGPGTRLTVT.